Presented here are 10 T cell receptor beta chains from one specimen sequenced in a study of blood T cell repertoires in COVID-19. Data came from immunoSEQ multiplex PCR; TCRdb stores just in-frame clones and leaves some out. This table has around 260,000 clones, around nine tenths appearing once. Sequencing was carried out using peripheral blood. The receptors were sampled from a woman between 40 and 55 years old who had recovered from COVID-19.

The V and J genes are TRBV5-6 and TRBJ2-3; 10 nucleotides line up with TRBD2. Germline CDR1 and CDR2: SGHDT and YYEEEE. CDR3 length equals 18 residues. The trim removed 0 bases at V and 1 base at J, leaving 8 bases unmatched. The CDR3 region has the DNA TGTGCCAGCAGCTTGGGAGCGGGAGGGATGTTTGGCACAGATACGCAGTATTTT. It codes for CASSLGAGGMFGTDTQYF.

The genes are TRBV6-6 and TRBJ2-3; D unclear. The CDR3 sequence is 11 residues long. Germline V gives CDR1 MNHNY, CDR2 SVGAGI (reference sequence). Trimming shortened V by 6 bases and J by 6 bases, and 7 bases separated the two germline ends. As DNA, the CDR3 is TGTGCCAGCAGCTCAACTGATACGCAGTATTTT. Translated: CASSSTDTQYF.

The sample holds one count of this clone. This chain links TRBV19 with TRBJ2-1; 10 nucleotides agree with TRBD2. The CDR3 is 16 residues long. Per the germline V gene, CDR1 is LNHDA and CDR2 is SQIVND (reference sequence). J was trimmed by 8 bases and V by 5 bases; bases with no gene match: 12. CDR3 bases: TGTGCCAGTAGTTCCCCCCGGCTAGCGGGAGTCGATGAGCAGTTCTTC. It encodes CASSSPRLAGVDEQFF.

The rearrangement joins TRBV2 to TRBJ1-3, with 7 bases fitting TRBD1. Germline CDR1 SNHLY, CDR2 FYNNEI. V lost 5 bases to trimming and J lost 0 bases; unmatched junction nucleotides: 4. The CDR3 totals 15 residues. CDR3 sequence: CASSPRTGSGNTIYF. The CDR3 DNA sequence: TGTGCCAGCAGTCCGAGGACAGGCTCTGGAAACACCATATATTTT.

CDR3 residues: CATSDSSQGAKRGYTF. The CDR3 coding sequence is TGTGCCACCAGTGATTCCTCTCAGGGGGCTAAGAGAGGCTACACCTTC. The chain recombines TRBV24-1 with TRBJ1-2; 8 bases match TRBD1. Germline V gene lookup returns CDR1 KGHDR and CDR2 SFDVKD. V trimming: 2 bases; J trimming: 8 bases; junction bases outside the gene matches: 12. The CDR3 has 16 residues.

The rearrangement joins TRBV23-1 to TRBJ1-2; D is unresolved. TRBV23-1 falls under the ORF class, with uncertain function. The CDR3 covers 14 residues. V was shortened by 2 bases and J by 1 base, with 8 bases between the two germline ends. CDR3 protein: CASSQPTGNYGYTF. CDR3 in DNA: TGCGCCAGCAGTCAACCGACGGGTAACTATGGCTACACCTTC.

The chain carries TRBV27 and TRBJ2-5, with TRBD1 as a possible D gene (5 bases). CDR1 and CDR2 from the germline V gene are MNHEY and SMNVEV (reference sequence). The V gene lost 1 base and the J gene lost 2 bases, with 11 bases spanning the gap. CDR3 length equals 15 residues. CDR3 sequence reads: CASSLYRRPQETQYF. The CDR3 DNA reads as TGTGCCAGCAGTTTATACAGGAGACCTCAAGAGACCCAGTACTTC.

The chain has TRBV4-1 and TRBJ2-1; 14 bases agree with TRBD2. J lost 0 bases, V lost 1 base, and 2 bases had no gene match. The CDR3 covers 18 residues. Germline CDR1 MGHRA, CDR2 YSYEKL. The CDR3 coding sequence is TGCGCCAGCAGCCAAGGACTAGCGGGAGGGACCTCCTACAATGAGCAGTTCTTC. This gives the protein CASSQGLAGGTSYNEQFF.

The genes are TRBV30 and TRBJ2-7; 15 nucleotides agree with TRBD2. V lost 0 bases and J lost 4; bases outside the gene matches: 13. The CDR3 runs to 19 residues. Germline V gene data show CDR1 as GTSNPN and CDR2 as SVGIG (reference sequence). For the CDR3, the DNA is TGTGCCTGGAGTGTACCTTGGGGACTAGCGGGAGGTAGTAGATACGAGCAGTACTTC. Translation gives CAWSVPWGLAGGSRYEQYF.

The chain employs TRBV19 and TRBJ1-3; D is unresolved. Per germline, CDR1 LNHDA and CDR2 SQIVND (reference sequence). Trimming took 3 bases from V and 0 from J, leaving 6 bases between them. CDR3 length: 14 amino acids. For the CDR3, the DNA is TGTGCCAGTAGTATCACAGACTCTGGAAACACCATATATTTT. This gives the protein CASSITDSGNTIYF.